The 22 T cell receptor beta chains listed next were all sequenced from one sample in a study of cytomegalovirus exposure and HLA in healthy donors. The primer mix had 60 Vbeta and 13 Jbeta primers. Measured with immunoSEQ multiplex PCR; TCRdb has only the in-frame clones, and not every one. The sample lists over 55,000 clones, approximately 83% seen once, with roughly 1.8% in the top ten. The sequenced sample was PBMCs. These receptors were taken from a man aged 35 to 55 in good health and CMV-seronegative.

This clone was observed once. V usage is TRBV11-3 and J usage is TRBJ2-5; 9 nucleotides align to TRBD2. Germline CDR1 and CDR2: SGHNT and YENEEA. The J segment lost 5 bases and the V segment lost 7 bases, leaving 17 bases of the junction unmatched. The CDR3 covers 17 residues. The CDR3: CASTISVGSGGSETQYF. The CDR3 DNA is TGTGCCAGCACCATTTCGGTCGGTAGCGGGGGCTCGGAGACCCAGTACTTC.

This clone was picked up one time. The V and J genes are TRBV18 and TRBJ2-4, with TRBD2 identical over 9 bases. The germline V gene encodes CDR1 KGHSH and CDR2 LQKENI. The V segment lost 4 bases and the J segment 8 bases; nucleotides outside the gene matches: 9. The CDR3 length is 15 residues. The CDR3, as DNA: TGTGCCAGCTCACGACCGGGACTAGCTTATGACATTCAGTACTTC. It codes for CASSRPGLAYDIQYF. The complete variable domain, with remaining parts taken from reference TRBV18 and TRBJ2-4, reads NAGVMQNPRHLVRRRGQEARLRCSPMKGHSHVYWYRQLPEEGLKFMVYLQKENIIDESGMPKERFSAEFPKEGPSILRIQQVVRGDSAAYFCASSRPGLAYDIQYFGAGTRLSVL.

This clone was recorded a few times. DNA for the CDR3: TGTGCCAGCAGCGACAGGGACAGGCCGAACGGAAACACCATATATTTT. This sequence encodes CASSDRDRPNGNTIYF. The chain combines TRBV11-2 with TRBJ1-3, with 8 positions matching TRBD1. This CDR3 has 16 amino acids. The ends lost 5 bases at V and 4 bases at J; junction bases unmatched: 10. Germline V gene lookup returns CDR1 SGHAT and CDR2 FQNNGV.

The chain uses TRBV7-2 and TRBJ2-7, with 8 bases aligning to TRBD1. Germline V gene data show CDR1 as SGHTA and CDR2 as FQGNSA. This CDR3 contains 15 residues. Trimming removed 5 bases from V and 3 bases from J; junction bases left unmatched: 9. CDR3 bases: TGTGCCAGCAGCGAGCGGACAGGGAAAAACTACGAGCAGTACTTC. This codes for CASSERTGKNYEQYF.

V gene TRBV19 combines with J gene TRBJ2-1; 8 nucleotides match TRBD2. The V segment lost 7 bases and the J segment 5 bases; nucleotides outside the gene matches: 10. Germline-derived CDR1 and CDR2 are LNHDA and SQIVND (reference sequence). The CDR3 totals 15 residues. The CDR3 spells CASTPSGLEDNEQFF. As DNA, the CDR3 is TGTGCCAGTACCCCATCGGGACTAGAAGACAATGAGCAGTTCTTC.

This clone was detected once. The V and J genes are TRBV7-2 and TRBJ2-5; D uncertain. The CDR3 length is 12 residues. V was shortened by 4 bases and J by 5 bases, with 8 bases between the two germline ends. CDR1 is SGHTA and CDR2 is FQGNSA in the germline V gene. CDR3 amino acids: CASSSYGETQYF. The CDR3, as DNA: TGTGCCAGCAGCTCATACGGGGAGACCCAGTACTTC.

The chain uses TRBV30 and TRBJ2-3; TRBD2 aligns across 8 bases. Losses at the gene ends were 2 bases for V and 1 base for J; bases not matched to a gene: 5. The CDR3 has 15 residues. The germline CDR1 and CDR2 sequences are GTSNPN and SVGIG (reference sequence). CDR3 residues: CAWSNRGGGTDTQYF. The CDR3 DNA follows: TGTGCCTGGAGTAACCGGGGGGGAGGCACAGATACGCAGTATTTT.

The rearrangement links TRBV28 to TRBJ1-4; maybe TRBD1 (6 bases). The V gene lost 3 bases and the J gene lost 8 bases, with 10 bases spanning the gap. The germline gives CDR1 MDHEN, CDR2 SYDVKM. This CDR3 is 13 amino acids long. DNA of the CDR3: TGTGCCAGCAGTTTGTCACAGGGAGAAAAACTGTTTTTT. This codes for CASSLSQGEKLFF.

The J gene is TRBJ1-6, the V gene TRBV9; 9 positions match TRBD1. CDR1 is SGDLS, CDR2 YYNGEE, per germline. V shed 3 bases and J 7 bases; nucleotides not matched to a gene: 20. The CDR3 has 20 amino acids. The CDR3 spells CASSGDREWLGPGGNSPLHF. CDR3 nucleotides: TGTGCCAGCAGCGGGGACAGGGAATGGCTTGGACCAGGAGGAAATTCACCCCTCCACTTT. The whole variable domain, remainder taken from reference TRBV9 and TRBJ1-6, is DSGVTQTPKHLITATGQRVTLRCSPRSGDLSVYWYQQSLDQGLQFLIQYYNGEERAKGNILERFSAQQFPDLHSELNLSSLELGDSALYFCASSGDREWLGPGGNSPLHFGNGTRLTVT.

A few counts support this clone. The CDR3 DNA is TGTGCCAGCAGCTTGGGGGACAGAGCCTATGGCTACACCTTC. Protein product: CASSLGDRAYGYTF. This chain links TRBV5-6 with TRBJ1-2, with 7 bases that match TRBD1. Germline V gene lookup returns CDR1 SGHDT and CDR2 YYEEEE. The V and J ends lost 0 bases and 4 bases, in that order; junction bases with no gene match: 3. This CDR3 contains 14 residues.

This sequence joins TRBV5-5 and TRBJ1-5; a weak D match, TRBD1 (5 bases). Germline CDR1 is SGHKS and CDR2 is YYEKEE (reference sequence). This CDR3 region has 16 residues. Trimming pared 0 bases from V and 3 bases from J, leaving 13 bases between. CDR3 bases: TGTGCCAGCAGCTTGGGTCCCAGGGATACCAATCAGCCCCAGCATTTT. It encodes CASSLGPRDTNQPQHF.

The chain carries TRBV9 and TRBJ2-3; the match to TRBD2 covers 8 bases. This CDR3 is 18 amino acids long. V lost 2 bases, J lost 8 bases, and 19 bases stayed unmatched. Germline CDR1 reads SGDLS; CDR2 reads YYNGEE. The CDR3 coding sequence is TGTGCCAGCAGCGTCAACTCAGGGAGCGGGGGCTCCCCCGTTACGCAGTATTTT. Translated: CASSVNSGSGGSPVTQYF.

This rearrangement joins TRBV5-1 to TRBJ1-6, with D possibly matching TRBD1 (6 bases). The V gene lost 4 bases and the J gene lost 5 bases, with 10 bases spanning the gap. The CDR3 is 14 residues long. Germline CDR1 reads SGHRS; CDR2 reads YFSETQ. CDR3 nucleotide sequence: TGCGCCAGCAGCGGACAGACTAATAATTCACCCCTCCACTTT. This gives the protein CASSGQTNNSPLHF.

This chain links TRBV11-2 with TRBJ2-1, with TRBD2 matching 10 bases. V gave up 4 bases and J gave up 0 bases; unmatched junction bases: 3. The CDR3 is 16 amino acids. From germline, CDR1 is SGHAT and CDR2 FQNNGV. CDR3 sequence reads: CASSSLAGVSYNEQFF. CDR3 nucleotides: TGTGCCAGCAGCTCCCTAGCGGGGGTCTCCTACAATGAGCAGTTCTTC.

The rearrangement links TRBV27 to TRBJ1-4, with 9 bases identical to TRBD1. The length of the CDR3 is 14 residues. From germline, CDR1 is MNHEY and CDR2 SMNVEV (reference sequence). Trimming removed 9 bases from V and 10 bases from J; junction bases left unmatched: 12. The DNA for the CDR3 is TGTGCCAGTAACCCGGGACAGGGAATTGGAAAACTGTTTTTT. It translates to CASNPGQGIGKLFF.

This chain links TRBV28 with TRBJ2-5, with TRBD2 matching 8 bases. Losses at the gene ends were 5 bases for V and 0 bases for J; bases not matched to a gene: 8. This CDR3 is built from 16 residues. The germline gives CDR1 MDHEN, CDR2 SYDVKM. CDR3 region: CASSTTSGVYQETQYF. The CDR3 DNA reads as TGTGCCAGCAGTACAACTAGCGGAGTGTACCAAGAGACCCAGTACTTC. Full variable domain (remainder filled in from reference TRBV28 and TRBJ2-5): DVKVTQSSRYLVKRTGEKVFLECVQDMDHENMFWYRQDPGLGLRLIYFSYDVKMKEKGDIPEGYSVSREKKERFSLILESASTNQTSMYLCASSTTSGVYQETQYFGPGTRLLVL.

The chain recombines TRBV19 with TRBJ2-4, with 7 positions matching TRBD1. V shed 6 bases, J shed 8 bases, and the junction held 10 bases outside the gene matches. This CDR3 is 14 amino acids long. Germline values: CDR1 LNHDA, CDR2 SQIVND (reference sequence). The CDR3 sequence: CASSPTTGFDIQYF. CDR3 DNA sequence: TGTGCCAGTAGCCCCACGACAGGGTTTGACATTCAGTACTTC.

CDR3 nucleotides: TGCAGCGTTGAAAATTTAGGGGACAGGGCGGGCTATGGCTACACCTTC. It translates to CSVENLGDRAGYGYTF. The chain combines TRBV29-1 with TRBJ1-2; 9 bases map to TRBD1. CDR1 is SQVTM, CDR2 ANQGSEA, per germline. This CDR3 spans 16 amino acids. Unmatched junction bases numbered 11, after V lost 2 bases and J lost 4 bases.

The rearrangement joins TRBV7-9 to TRBJ2-1; 10 nucleotides match TRBD2. The junction had 7 bases not matched to a gene; V was cut back by 2 bases and J by 9 bases. This CDR3 has 15 residues. Germline-derived CDR1 and CDR2 are SEHNR and FQNEAQ (reference sequence). The CDR3 loop is CASSLPSGGFIEQFF. Written as DNA, the CDR3 is TGTGCCAGCAGCTTACCTAGCGGGGGTTTCATTGAGCAGTTCTTC.

This chain connects TRBV10-3 to TRBJ1-2; 10 bases line up with TRBD1. From germline, CDR1 is ENHRY and CDR2 SYGVKD. This CDR3 region has 14 residues. V was clipped by 6 bases and J by 4 bases; unmatched bases: 5. The CDR3 here is CAIRGQGYIYGYTF. In DNA form, the CDR3 reads TGTGCCATCAGGGGACAGGGGTACATCTATGGCTACACCTTC.

The rearrangement joins TRBV5-1 to TRBJ2-1; a weak D match, TRBD1 (6 bases). Germline V gives CDR1 SGHRS, CDR2 YFSETQ. Trimming shortened V by 4 bases and J by 5 bases, and 13 bases separated the two germline ends. The CDR3 spans 14 residues. The DNA of the CDR3 is TGCGCCAGCAGCCCCGGGACAACCGACAATGAGCAGTTCTTC. It specifies CASSPGTTDNEQFF.

The rearrangement joins TRBV5-1 to TRBJ2-1; TRBD2 agrees at 11 bases. The germline CDR1 and CDR2 sequences are SGHRS and YFSETQ. This CDR3 comprises 14 residues. V lost 4 bases and J lost 9; bases outside the gene matches: 6. CDR3 loop: CASSISGGAREQFF. The CDR3, as DNA: TGCGCCAGCAGCATTAGCGGGGGGGCCCGTGAGCAGTTCTTC. Full variable domain (remainder filled in from reference TRBV5-1 and TRBJ2-1): KAGVTQTPRYLIKTRGQQVTLSCSPISGHRSVSWYQQTPGQGLQFLFEYFSETQRNKGNFPGRFSGRQFSNSRSEMNVSTLELGDSALYLCASSISGGAREQFFGPGTRLTVL.